This T cell receptor (beta chain) comes out of a study of T cell responses to AZD1222 COVID-19 vaccine. Notes on the study in general: Possibly, clonal diversity was underestimated; donors were largely white British and included more females. Spike-wide coverage was observed for vaccine-associated CD4 TCRs, with dominant responses at 160-218 and 743-854. Seropositivity was recorded at baseline in only a handful of AZD1222 recipients.

As for this clone: Its cognate antigen is unknown.

Germline lookup yields CDR1 KGHSH and CDR2 LQKENI. The CDR3 length is 15 residues. Trimming left V 2 bases short and J 0 bases short, with 9 bases between. Profiling relied on immunoSEQ multiplex PCR, and the TCRdb table lists in-frame clones only, not all of them. The table records over 70,000 clones, over 60% of them present only once. This sequence was found in an adult who received the MenACWY meningococcal vaccine as a control. This sample comprised peripheral blood, obtained 28 days after the second dose of the MenACWY control vaccine. This chain joins TRBV18 and TRBJ2-3; D is ambiguous. CDR3 nucleotides: TGTGCCAGCTCACCATCCCCGATTAGCACAGATACGCAGTATTTT. This codes for CASSPSPISTDTQYF.